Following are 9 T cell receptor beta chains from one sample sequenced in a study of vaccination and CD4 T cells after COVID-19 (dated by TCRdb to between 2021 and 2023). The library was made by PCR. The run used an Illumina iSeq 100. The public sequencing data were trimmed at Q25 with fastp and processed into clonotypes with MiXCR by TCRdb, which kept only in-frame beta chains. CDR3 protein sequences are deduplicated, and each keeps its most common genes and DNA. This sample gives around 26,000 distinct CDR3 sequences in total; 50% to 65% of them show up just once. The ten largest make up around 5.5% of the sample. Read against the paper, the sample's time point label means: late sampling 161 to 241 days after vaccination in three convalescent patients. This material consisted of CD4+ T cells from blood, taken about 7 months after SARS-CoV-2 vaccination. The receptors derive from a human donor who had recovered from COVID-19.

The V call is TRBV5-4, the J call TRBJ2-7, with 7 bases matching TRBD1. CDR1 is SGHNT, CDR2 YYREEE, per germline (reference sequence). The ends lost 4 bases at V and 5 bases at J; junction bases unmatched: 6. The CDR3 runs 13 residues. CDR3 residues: CASSTKTGNEQYF. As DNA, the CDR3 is TGTGCCAGCAGCACCAAGACAGGGAACGAGCAGTACTTC. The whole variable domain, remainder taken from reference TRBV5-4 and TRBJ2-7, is ETGVTQSPTHLIKTRGQQVTLRCSSQSGHNTVSWYQQALGQGPQFIFQYYREEENGRGNFPPRFSGLQFPNYSSELNVNALELDDSALYLCASSTKTGNEQYFGPGTRLTVT.

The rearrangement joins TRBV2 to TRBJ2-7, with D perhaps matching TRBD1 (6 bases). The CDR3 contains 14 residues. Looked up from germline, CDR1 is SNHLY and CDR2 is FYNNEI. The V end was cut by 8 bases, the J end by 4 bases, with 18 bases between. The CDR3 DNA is TGTGCCAGCGCGACAGGATTTGGATTTTACGAGCAGTACTTC. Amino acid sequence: CASATGFGFYEQYF. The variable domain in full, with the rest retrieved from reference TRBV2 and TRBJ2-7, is EPEVTQTPSHQVTQMGQEVILRCVPISNHLYFYWYRQILGQKVEFLVSFYNNEISEKSEIFDDQFSVERPDGSNFTLKIRSTKLEDSAMYFCASATGFGFYEQYFGPGTRLTVT.

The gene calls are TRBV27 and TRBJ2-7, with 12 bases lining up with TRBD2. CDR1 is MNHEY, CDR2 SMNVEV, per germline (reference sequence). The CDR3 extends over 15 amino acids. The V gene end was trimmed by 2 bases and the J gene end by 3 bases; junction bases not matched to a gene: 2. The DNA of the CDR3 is TGTGCCAGCAGTTTAGGGACTAGCGGGTACTACGAGCAGTACTTC. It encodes CASSLGTSGYYEQYF.

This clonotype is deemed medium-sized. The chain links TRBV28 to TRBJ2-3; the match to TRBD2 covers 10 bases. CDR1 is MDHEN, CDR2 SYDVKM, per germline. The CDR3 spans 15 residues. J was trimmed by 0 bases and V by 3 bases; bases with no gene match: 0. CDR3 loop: CASSLTSGSTDTQYF. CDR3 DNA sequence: TGTGCCAGCAGTTTGACTAGCGGGAGCACAGATACGCAGTATTTT.

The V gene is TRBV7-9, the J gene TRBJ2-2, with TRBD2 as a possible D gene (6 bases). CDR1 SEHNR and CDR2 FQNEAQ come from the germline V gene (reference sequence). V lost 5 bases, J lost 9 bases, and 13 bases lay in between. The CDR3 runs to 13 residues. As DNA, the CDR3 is TGTGCCAGCAGCATGGGACTTGCTCGGGAGCTGTTTTTT. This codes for CASSMGLARELFF.

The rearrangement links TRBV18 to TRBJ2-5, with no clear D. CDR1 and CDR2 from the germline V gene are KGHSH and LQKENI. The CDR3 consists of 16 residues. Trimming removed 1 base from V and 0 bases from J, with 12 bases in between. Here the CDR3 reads CASSPRPALYQETQYF. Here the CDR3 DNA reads TGTGCCAGCTCACCACGACCGGCTTTGTACCAAGAGACCCAGTACTTC.

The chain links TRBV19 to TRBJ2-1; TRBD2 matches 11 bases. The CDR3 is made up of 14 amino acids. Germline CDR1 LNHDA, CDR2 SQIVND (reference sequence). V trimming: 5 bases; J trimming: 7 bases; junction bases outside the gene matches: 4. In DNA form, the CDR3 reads TGTGCCAGTAGTCATAGCGGGAGGGGTAATGAGCAGTTCTTC. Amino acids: CASSHSGRGNEQFF.

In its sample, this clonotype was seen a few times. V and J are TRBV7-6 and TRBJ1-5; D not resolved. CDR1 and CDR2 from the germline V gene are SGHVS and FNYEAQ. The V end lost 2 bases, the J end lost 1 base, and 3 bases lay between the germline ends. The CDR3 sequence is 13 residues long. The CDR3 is CASSLNSNQPQHF. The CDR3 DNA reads TGTGCCAGCAGCTTAAACAGCAATCAGCCCCAGCATTTT. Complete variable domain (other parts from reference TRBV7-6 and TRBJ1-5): GAGVSQSPRYKVTKRGQDVALRCDPISGHVSLYWYRQALGQGPEFLTYFNYEAQQDKSGLPNDRFSAERPEGSISTLTIQRTEQRDSAMYRCASSLNSNQPQHFGDGTRLSIL.

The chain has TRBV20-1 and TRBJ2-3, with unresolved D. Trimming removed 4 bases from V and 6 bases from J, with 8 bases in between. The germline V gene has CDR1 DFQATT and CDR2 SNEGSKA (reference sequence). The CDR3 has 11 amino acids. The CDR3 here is CSAKLSDTQYF. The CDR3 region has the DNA TGCAGTGCTAAGTTGTCCGATACGCAGTATTTT.